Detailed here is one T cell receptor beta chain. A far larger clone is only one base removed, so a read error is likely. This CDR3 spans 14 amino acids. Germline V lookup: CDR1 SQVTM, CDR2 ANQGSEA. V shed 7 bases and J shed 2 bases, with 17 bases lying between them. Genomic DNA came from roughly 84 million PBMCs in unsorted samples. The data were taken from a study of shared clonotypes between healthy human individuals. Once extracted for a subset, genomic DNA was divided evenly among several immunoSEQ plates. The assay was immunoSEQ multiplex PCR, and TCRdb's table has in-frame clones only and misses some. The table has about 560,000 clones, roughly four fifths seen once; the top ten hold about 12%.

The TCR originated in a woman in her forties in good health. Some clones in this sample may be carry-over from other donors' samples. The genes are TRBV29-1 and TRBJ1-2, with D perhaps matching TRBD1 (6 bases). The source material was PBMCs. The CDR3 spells CSAPLGGLNYGYTF. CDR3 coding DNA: TGCAGCGCTCCCCTGGGGGGCCTGAACTATGGCTACACCTTC.